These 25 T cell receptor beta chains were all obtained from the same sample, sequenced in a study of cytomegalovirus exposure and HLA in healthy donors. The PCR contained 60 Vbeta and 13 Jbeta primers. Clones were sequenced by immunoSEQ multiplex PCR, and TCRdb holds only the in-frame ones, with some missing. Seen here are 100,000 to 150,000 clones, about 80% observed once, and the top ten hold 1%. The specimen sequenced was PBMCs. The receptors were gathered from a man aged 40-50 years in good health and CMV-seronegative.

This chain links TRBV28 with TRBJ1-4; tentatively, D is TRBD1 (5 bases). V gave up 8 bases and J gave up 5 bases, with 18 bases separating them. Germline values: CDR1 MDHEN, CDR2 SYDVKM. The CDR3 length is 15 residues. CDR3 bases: TGTGCCAGCTCGGGGGGGGGAGAAGGGAATGAAAAACTGTTTTTT. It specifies CASSGGGEGNEKLFF.

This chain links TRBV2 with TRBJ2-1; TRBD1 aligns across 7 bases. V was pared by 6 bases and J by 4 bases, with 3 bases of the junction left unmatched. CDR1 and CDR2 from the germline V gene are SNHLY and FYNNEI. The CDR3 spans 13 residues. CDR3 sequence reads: CASRATGYNEQFF. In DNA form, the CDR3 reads TGTGCCAGCAGAGCGACAGGGTACAATGAGCAGTTCTTC.

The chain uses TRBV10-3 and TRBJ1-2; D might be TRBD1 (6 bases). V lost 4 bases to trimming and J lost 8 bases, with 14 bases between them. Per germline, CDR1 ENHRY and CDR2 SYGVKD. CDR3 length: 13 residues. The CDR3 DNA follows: TGTGCCATCAGTGTACAGGGTATATACGGCTACACCTTC. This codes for CAISVQGIYGYTF.

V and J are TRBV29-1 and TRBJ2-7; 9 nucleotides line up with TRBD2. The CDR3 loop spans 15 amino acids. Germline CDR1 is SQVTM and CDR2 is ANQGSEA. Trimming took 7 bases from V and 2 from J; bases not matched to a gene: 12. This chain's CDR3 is CSARGPSSGAYEQYF. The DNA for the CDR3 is TGCAGCGCTAGAGGTCCCTCTAGCGGGGCCTACGAGCAGTACTTC.

CDR3 amino acids: CASSVGNNEQFF. The DNA for the CDR3 is TGTGCCAGCAGTGTCGGGAACAATGAGCAGTTCTTC. V gene TRBV2 combines with J gene TRBJ2-1, with a tentative D call TRBD2 (5 bases). From germline, CDR1 is SNHLY and CDR2 FYNNEI. Trimming left V 4 bases short and J 5 bases short, with 6 bases between. This CDR3 comprises 12 residues.

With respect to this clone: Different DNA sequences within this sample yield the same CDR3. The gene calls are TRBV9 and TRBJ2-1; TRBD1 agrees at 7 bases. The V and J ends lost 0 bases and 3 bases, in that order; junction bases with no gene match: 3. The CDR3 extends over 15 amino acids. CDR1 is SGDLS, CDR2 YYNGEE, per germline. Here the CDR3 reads CASSVAAGGYNEQFF. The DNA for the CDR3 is TGTGCCAGCAGCGTAGCCGCAGGGGGCTACAATGAGCAGTTCTTC.

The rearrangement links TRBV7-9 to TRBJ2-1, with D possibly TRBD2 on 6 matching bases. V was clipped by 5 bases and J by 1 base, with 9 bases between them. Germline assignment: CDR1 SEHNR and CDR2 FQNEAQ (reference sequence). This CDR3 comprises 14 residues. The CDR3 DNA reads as TGTGCCAGCAGCCAAGGACTATCCTACAATGAGCAGTTCTTC. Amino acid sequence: CASSQGLSYNEQFF.

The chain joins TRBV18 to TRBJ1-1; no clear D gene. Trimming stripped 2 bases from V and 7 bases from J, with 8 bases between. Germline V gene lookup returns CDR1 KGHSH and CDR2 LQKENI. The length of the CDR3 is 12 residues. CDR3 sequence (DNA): TGTGCCAGCTCACCATCCGGACTTGAAGCTTTCTTT. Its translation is CASSPSGLEAFF.

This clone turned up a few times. The CDR3 DNA sequence: TGTGCCAGCAGCTCTACCGACAGGGTCATCGAGGGGGAAAAACTGTTTTTT. This codes for CASSSTDRVIEGEKLFF. The chain is built from TRBV7-9 and TRBJ1-4; 7 nucleotides match TRBD1. V shed 4 bases and J 8 bases; nucleotides not matched to a gene: 16. CDR1 and CDR2 from the germline V gene are SEHNR and FQNEAQ (reference sequence). This CDR3 has 17 amino acids.

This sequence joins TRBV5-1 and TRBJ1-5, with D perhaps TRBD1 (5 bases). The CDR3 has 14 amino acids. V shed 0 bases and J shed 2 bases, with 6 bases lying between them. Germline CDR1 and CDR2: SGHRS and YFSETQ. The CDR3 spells CASSLGGGNQPQHF. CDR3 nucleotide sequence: TGCGCCAGCAGCTTGGGGGGGGGCAATCAGCCCCAGCATTTT.

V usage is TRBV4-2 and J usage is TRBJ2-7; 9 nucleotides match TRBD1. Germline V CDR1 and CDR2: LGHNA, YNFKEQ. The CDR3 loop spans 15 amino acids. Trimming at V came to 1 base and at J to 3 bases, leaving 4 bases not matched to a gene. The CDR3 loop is CASSQGTGVNYEQYF. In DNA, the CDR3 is TGTGCCAGCAGCCAAGGGACAGGGGTCAACTACGAGCAGTACTTC.

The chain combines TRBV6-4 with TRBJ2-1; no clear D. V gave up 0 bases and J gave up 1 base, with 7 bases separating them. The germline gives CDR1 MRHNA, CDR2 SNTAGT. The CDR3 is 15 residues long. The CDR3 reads CASSDSADSYNEQFF. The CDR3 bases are TGTGCCAGCAGTGACTCCGCGGATTCCTACAATGAGCAGTTCTTC.

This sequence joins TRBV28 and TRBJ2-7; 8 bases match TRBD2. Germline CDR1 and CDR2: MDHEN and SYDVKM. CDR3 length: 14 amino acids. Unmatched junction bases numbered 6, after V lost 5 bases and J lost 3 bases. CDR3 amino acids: CASSRPGGFYEQYF. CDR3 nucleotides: TGTGCCAGCAGTAGGCCGGGGGGGTTCTACGAGCAGTACTTC.

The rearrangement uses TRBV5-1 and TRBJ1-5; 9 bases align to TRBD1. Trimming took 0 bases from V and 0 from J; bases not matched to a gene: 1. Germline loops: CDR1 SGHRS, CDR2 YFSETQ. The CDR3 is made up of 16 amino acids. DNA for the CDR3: TGCGCCAGCAGCTTGGAGGGACAGGGTAGCAATCAGCCCCAGCATTTT. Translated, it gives CASSLEGQGSNQPQHF.

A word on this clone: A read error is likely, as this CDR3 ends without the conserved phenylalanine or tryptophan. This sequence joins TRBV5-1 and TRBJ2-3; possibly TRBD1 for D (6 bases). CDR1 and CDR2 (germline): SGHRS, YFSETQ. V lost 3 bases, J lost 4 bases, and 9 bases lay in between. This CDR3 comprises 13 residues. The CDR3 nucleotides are TGCGCCAGCAGCTCAGGACAGTCAGATACGCAGTATGTT. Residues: CASSSGQSDTQYV.

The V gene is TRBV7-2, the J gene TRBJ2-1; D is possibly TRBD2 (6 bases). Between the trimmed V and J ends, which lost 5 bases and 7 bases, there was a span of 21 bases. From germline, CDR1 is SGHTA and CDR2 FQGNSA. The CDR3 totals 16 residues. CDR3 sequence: CASSPPGLVTRNEQFF. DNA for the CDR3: TGTGCCAGCAGCCCCCCGGGACTCGTCACTCGTAATGAGCAGTTCTTC.

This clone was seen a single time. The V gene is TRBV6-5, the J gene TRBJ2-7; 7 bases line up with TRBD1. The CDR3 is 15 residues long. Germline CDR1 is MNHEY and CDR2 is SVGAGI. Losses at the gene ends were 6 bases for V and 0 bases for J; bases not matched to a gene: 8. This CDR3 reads CASRHSGTASYEQYF. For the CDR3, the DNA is TGTGCCAGCAGACATTCCGGGACAGCCTCCTACGAGCAGTACTTC.

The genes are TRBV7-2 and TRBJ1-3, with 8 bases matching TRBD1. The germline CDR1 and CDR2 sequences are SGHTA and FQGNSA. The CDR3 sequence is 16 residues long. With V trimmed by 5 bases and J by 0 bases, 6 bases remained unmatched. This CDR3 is CASSPRTGSSGNTIYF. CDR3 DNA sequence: TGTGCCAGCAGCCCACGGACAGGGAGCTCTGGAAACACCATATATTTT. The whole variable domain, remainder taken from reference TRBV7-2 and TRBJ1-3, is GAGVSQSPSNKVTEKGKDVELRCDPISGHTALYWYRQSLGQGLEFLIYFQGNSAPDKSGLPSDRFSAERTGGSVSTLTIQRTQQEDSAVYLCASSPRTGSSGNTIYFGEGSWLTVV.

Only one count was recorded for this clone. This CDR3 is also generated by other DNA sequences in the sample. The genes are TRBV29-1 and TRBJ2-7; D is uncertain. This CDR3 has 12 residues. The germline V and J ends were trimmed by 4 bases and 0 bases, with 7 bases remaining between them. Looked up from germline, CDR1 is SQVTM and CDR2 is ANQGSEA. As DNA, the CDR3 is TGCAGCGTTGCGGGTACCTCCTACGAGCAGTACTTC. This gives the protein CSVAGTSYEQYF.

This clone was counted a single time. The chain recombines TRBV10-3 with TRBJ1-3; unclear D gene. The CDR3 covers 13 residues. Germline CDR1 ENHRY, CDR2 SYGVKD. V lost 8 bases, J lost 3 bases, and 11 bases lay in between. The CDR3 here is CAIGSGGGNTIYF. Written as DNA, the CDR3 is TGTGCCATCGGGTCGGGAGGTGGAAACACCATATATTTT.

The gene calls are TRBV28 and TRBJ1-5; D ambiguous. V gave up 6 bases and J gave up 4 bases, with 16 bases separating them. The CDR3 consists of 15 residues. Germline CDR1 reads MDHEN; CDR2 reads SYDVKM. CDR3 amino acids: CASSYLGGKNQPQHF. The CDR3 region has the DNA TGTGCCAGCAGCTACCTGGGAGGGAAAAATCAGCCCCAGCATTTT.

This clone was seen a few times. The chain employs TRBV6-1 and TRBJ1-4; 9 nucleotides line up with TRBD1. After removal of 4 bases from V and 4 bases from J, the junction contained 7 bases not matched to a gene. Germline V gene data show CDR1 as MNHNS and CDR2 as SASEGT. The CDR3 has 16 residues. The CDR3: CASSGGGTGLNEKLFF. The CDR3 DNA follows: TGTGCCAGCAGTGGGGGCGGGACAGGGCTTAATGAAAAACTGTTTTTT.

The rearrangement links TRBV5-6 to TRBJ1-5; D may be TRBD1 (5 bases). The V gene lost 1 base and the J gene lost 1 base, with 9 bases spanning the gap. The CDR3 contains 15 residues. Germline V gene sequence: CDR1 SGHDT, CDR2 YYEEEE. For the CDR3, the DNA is TGTGCCAGCAGCTTGTATGCAGGGAGCAATCAGCCCCAGCATTTT. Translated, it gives CASSLYAGSNQPQHF.

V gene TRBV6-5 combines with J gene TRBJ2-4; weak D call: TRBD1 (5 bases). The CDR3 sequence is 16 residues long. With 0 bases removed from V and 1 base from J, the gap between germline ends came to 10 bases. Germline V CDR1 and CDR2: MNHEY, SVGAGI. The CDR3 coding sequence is TGTGCCAGCAGTTACTCGTCAGGGCTGGCCAAAAACATTCAGTACTTC. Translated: CASSYSSGLAKNIQYF.

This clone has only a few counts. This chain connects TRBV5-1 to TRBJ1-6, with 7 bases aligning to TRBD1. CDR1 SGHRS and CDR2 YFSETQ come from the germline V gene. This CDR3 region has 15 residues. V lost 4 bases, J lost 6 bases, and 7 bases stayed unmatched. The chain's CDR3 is CASSGGTATNSPLHF. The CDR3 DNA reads TGCGCCAGCAGCGGAGGGACAGCTACTAATTCACCCCTCCACTTT.